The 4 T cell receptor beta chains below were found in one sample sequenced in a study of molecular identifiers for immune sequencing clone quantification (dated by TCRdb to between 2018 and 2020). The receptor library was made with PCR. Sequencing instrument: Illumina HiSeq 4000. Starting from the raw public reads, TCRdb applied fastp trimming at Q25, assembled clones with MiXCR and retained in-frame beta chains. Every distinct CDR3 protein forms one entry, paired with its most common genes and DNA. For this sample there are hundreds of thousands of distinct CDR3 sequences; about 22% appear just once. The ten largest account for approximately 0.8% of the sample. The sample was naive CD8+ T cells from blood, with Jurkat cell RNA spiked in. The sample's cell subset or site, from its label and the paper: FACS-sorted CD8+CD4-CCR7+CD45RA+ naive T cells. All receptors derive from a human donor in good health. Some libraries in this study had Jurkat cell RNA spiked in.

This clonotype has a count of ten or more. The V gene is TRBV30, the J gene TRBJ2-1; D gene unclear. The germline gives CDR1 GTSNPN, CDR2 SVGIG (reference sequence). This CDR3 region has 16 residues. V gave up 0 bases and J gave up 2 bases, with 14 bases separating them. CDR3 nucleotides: TGTGCCTGGAGTGTACAACGACAAACCCCCTACAATGAGCAGTTCTTC. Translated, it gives CAWSVQRQTPYNEQFF.

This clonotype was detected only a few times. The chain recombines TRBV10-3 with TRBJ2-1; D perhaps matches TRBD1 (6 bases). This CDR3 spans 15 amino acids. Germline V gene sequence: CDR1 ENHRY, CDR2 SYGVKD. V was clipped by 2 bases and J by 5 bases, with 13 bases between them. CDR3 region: CAISEAGTPNNEQFF. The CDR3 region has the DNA TGTGCCATCAGTGAGGCTGGGACACCCAACAATGAGCAGTTCTTC.

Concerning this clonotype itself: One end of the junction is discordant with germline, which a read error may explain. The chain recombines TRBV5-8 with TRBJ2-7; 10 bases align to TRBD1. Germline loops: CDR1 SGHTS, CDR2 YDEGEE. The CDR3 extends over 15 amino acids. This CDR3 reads CASSPGTGVGDEQCF. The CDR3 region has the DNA TGTGCCAGCAGCCCCGGGACAGGGGTGGGGGACGAGCAGTGCTTC.

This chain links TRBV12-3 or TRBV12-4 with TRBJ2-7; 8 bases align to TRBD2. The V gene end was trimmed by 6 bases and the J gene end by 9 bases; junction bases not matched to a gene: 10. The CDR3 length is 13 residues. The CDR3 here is CASSPDSAGGQYF. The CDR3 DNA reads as TGTGCCAGCAGCCCCGACTCGGCGGGAGGGCAGTACTTC.